The rows below give T cell receptor beta chains drawn from one sample of a study of cytomegalovirus exposure and HLA in healthy donors. Sequenced by immunoSEQ multiplex PCR; TCRdb stores in-frame clones only, minus some. The table lists 150,000 or so clones, 89% of them singletons. The material sequenced was PBMCs. The receptors here all came from a woman under 30 in good health and CMV-seronegative. CDR3s leave out the opening cysteine and the closing phenylalanine or tryptophan. Fields, in order: CDR3 protein, clone size, V gene, D gene. The D gene is left open where the match is weak. Rows give clone size only sometimes, using once, few, many, or a class for an expanded clone.

CDR3: ASTESGAHEKLF
size: .
V: TRBV6-1
D: .

CDR3: ASSLSAGGGGEQF
size: .
V: TRBV7-3
D: TRBD1

CDR3: ASSYSLAGSTDTQY
size: .
V: TRBV6-6
D: TRBD2

CDR3: ASKYRGARDSPLH
size: .
V: TRBV6-1
D: TRBD1

CDR3: ASSLFPTSGGTDTQY
size: .
V: TRBV7-9
D: TRBD2

CDR3: ASSLQGAGTDTQY
size: .
V: TRBV6-5
D: TRBD1

CDR3: ASSLGGSSYGYT
size: .
V: TRBV27
D: .

CDR3: ASSQDRNTEAF
size: .
V: TRBV14
D: .

CDR3: ASSVISLGTDTQY
size: .
V: TRBV5-8
D: .

CDR3: ASSPEQETQY
size: .
V: TRBV18
D: .

CDR3: ATRPGTGGEKLF
size: .
V: TRBV15
D: TRBD1

CDR3: ASSQQGQGIPYEQY
size: .
V: TRBV4-1
D: TRBD1

CDR3: ASSPLWGGHYEQY
size: once
V: TRBV6-5
D: .

CDR3: ASSQVHGSYEQY
size: .
V: TRBV4-1
D: .

CDR3: ASRTSGTGTSYEQY
size: .
V: TRBV19
D: TRBD1

CDR3: ASSRELAGKETQY
size: .
V: TRBV9
D: TRBD2

CDR3: ASSSPASGSSSYNEQF
size: .
V: TRBV7-9
D: TRBD2

CDR3: ASSTGTSIYEQY
size: once
V: TRBV10-2
D: TRBD2

CDR3: ASSLYPQGGGEKLF
size: .
V: TRBV5-1
D: .

CDR3: ASSEPPSSYNSPLH
size: .
V: TRBV2
D: .

CDR3: ASSEWTGPTYEQY
size: few
V: TRBV6-1
D: TRBD1

CDR3: ASSLPGTGTYEQY
size: .
V: TRBV11-2
D: .

CDR3: ASSQDFLGGETQY
size: .
V: TRBV4-2
D: .

CDR3: ASSESQGIGEQY
size: .
V: TRBV2
D: .

CDR3: ASSVLTDTQY
size: .
V: TRBV6-1
D: .

CDR3: ASRTTGSPLH
size: few
V: TRBV6-1
D: .

CDR3: ASSQGAASSYNEQF
size: .
V: TRBV4-1
D: .

CDR3: AISARGSETQY
size: .
V: TRBV10-3
D: .

CDR3: ASSLVSYGTEAF
size: .
V: TRBV7-9
D: .

CDR3: ASSPGDRAQPQH
size: once
V: TRBV5-1
D: TRBD1

CDR3: AHIVPGQYNNEQF
size: .
V: TRBV2
D: TRBD1

CDR3: ASSFFSAEAF
size: .
V: TRBV5-6
D: .

CDR3: ASGFSRQGTEKLF
size: .
V: TRBV6-5
D: TRBD1

CDR3: ASRHGYEQY
size: .
V: TRBV19
D: .

CDR3: ASSFLGNNSPLH
size: few
V: TRBV7-3
D: .

CDR3: ASSLDRSNSPLH
size: .
V: TRBV5-4
D: .

CDR3: SVVSFGKTSTDTQY
size: .
V: TRBV29-1
D: .

CDR3: ASSPLDSPASGNTIY
size: .
V: TRBV5-8
D: .

CDR3: ASSQTAFNTEAF
size: .
V: TRBV5-8
D: .

CDR3: ASSQTGEAGEKLF
size: .
V: TRBV27
D: TRBD1

CDR3: ASSLLTGTGELF
size: .
V: TRBV11-2
D: .

CDR3: ASVGGYGYT
size: .
V: TRBV6-1
D: .

CDR3: ASMAGGYTDTQY
size: .
V: TRBV27
D: TRBD1

CDR3: AWGQGEDSPLH
size: .
V: TRBV2
D: TRBD1

CDR3: ASSLPTSGEYNEQF
size: .
V: TRBV13
D: TRBD2